One sample yielded the 2 T cell receptor beta chains listed below, sequenced in a study of blood T cell repertoires in COVID-19. Only in-frame clones appear in the TCRdb table, and some are missing; sequencing was by immunoSEQ multiplex PCR. The sample consists of 180,000 or so clones, around 85% of them appearing once. Sequences were obtained from peripheral blood. The receptors here all came from a man aged 60-69 years with acute or convalescent COVID-19.

The chain employs TRBV10-1 and TRBJ2-5; 7 nucleotides line up with TRBD1. Trimming cost V 3 bases and J 6 bases; bases outside gene matches: 7. Germline assignment: CDR1 WNHNN and CDR2 SYGVQD (reference sequence). The CDR3 runs to 14 residues. The CDR3 protein is CASSDSTGPKTQYF. The CDR3 DNA is TGCGCCAGCAGTGATTCGACAGGGCCCAAGACCCAGTACTTC.

Comments on this clone: The identical CDR3 is also encoded by other nucleotide sequences in the sample. The chain is built from TRBV28 and TRBJ1-2; D may be TRBD1 (5 bases). Per germline, CDR1 MDHEN and CDR2 SYDVKM. Trimming pared 5 bases from V and 8 bases from J, leaving 15 bases between. The CDR3 sequence is 13 residues long. The CDR3 DNA is TGTGCCAGCAGTCCAACGGGGGTGCGGGGCTACACCTTC. It translates to CASSPTGVRGYTF.